This T cell receptor beta chain was sequenced in a study of human T cells and chemical hapten exposure. Study-wide context: Read at 6 days, the patch tests placed 0.01% DPC on the upper back. Regarding the study as a whole: Each of the donors had alopecia, so their immune responses may not resemble those of healthy people. Patch test score was positively correlated with the counts of PT1 expanded TCRs. Versus controls, significantly more large CDR3 similarity clusters arose from expanded TCRs.

Indicated time point: pre-sensitization, week 0. Treatment given: therapeutic diphenylcyclopropenone sensitization with weekly scalp DPC. MiXCR, run by TCRdb on the RACE reads, gives a single entry per CDR3 protein. The table records under 200,000 distinct CDR3 sequences, 25% to 30% of them present only once. This clonotype was seen more than once but under ten times. Its target is unknown. The origin of this receptor is a woman aged 30 to 39 with alopecia areata. Some clones in this sample may be carry-over from other donors' samples. Sequencing used whole blood, obtained in connection with sensitization to the hapten diphenylcyclopropenone (DPC).

This chain's CDR3 is CASSLDRYNEQFF. CDR3 sequence (DNA): TGTGCCAGCAGTTTAGACAGGTACAATGAGCAGTTCTTC. The chain uses TRBV28 and TRBJ2-1, with D perhaps TRBD1 (6 bases). V lost 2 bases and J lost 4, with 6 bases in between. This CDR3 has 13 residues. The germline V gene has CDR1 MDHEN and CDR2 SYDVKM.